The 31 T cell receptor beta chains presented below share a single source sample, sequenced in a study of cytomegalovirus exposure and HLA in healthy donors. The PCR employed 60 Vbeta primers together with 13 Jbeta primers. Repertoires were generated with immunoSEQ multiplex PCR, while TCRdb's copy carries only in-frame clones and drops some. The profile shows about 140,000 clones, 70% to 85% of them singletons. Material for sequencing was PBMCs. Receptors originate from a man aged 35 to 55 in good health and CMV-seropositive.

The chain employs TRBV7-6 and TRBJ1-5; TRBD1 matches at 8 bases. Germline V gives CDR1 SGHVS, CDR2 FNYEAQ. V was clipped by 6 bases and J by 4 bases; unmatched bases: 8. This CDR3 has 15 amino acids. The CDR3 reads CASSKTGERNQPQHF. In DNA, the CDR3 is TGTGCCAGCAGTAAGACAGGGGAACGAAATCAGCCCCAGCATTTT.

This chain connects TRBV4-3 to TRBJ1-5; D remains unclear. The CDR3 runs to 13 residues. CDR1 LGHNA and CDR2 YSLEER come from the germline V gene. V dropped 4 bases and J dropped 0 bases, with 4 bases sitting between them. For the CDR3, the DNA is TGCGCCAGCAGCCTCTATAGCAATCAGCCCCAGCATTTT. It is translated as CASSLYSNQPQHF.

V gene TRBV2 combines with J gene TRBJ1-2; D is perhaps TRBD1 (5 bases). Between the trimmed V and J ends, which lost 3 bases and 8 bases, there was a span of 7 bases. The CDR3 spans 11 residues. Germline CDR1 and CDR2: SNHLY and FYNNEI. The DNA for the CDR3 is TGTGCCAGCAGTGAGGGGCGCGGCTACACCTTC. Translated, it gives CASSEGRGYTF.

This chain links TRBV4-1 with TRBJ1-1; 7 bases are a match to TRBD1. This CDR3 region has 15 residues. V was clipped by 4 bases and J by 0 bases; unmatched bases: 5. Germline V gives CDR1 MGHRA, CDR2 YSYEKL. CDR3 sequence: CASSLPGQMNTEAFF. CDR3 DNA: TGCGCCAGCAGCCTTCCGGGACAGATGAACACTGAAGCTTTCTTT.

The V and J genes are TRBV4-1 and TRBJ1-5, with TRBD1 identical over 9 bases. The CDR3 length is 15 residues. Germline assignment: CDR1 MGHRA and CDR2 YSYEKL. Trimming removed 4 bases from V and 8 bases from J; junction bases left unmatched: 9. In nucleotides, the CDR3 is TGCGCCAGCAGCCGGCACGGGACAGGGAATGAGCCCCAGCATTTT. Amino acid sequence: CASSRHGTGNEPQHF.

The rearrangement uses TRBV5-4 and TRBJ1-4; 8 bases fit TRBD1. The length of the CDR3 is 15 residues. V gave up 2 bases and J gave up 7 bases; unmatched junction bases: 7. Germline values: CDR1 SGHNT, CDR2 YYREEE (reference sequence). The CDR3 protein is CASSLTLGTGEKLFF. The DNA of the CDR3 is TGTGCCAGCAGCTTAACCCTGGGGACAGGTGAAAAACTGTTTTTT.

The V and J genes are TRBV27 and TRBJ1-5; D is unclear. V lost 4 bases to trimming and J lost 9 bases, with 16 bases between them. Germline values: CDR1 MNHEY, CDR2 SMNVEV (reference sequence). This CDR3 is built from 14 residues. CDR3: CASSSAGLAGPQHF. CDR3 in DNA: TGTGCCAGCAGTTCCGCCGGGTTGGCGGGGCCCCAGCATTTT.

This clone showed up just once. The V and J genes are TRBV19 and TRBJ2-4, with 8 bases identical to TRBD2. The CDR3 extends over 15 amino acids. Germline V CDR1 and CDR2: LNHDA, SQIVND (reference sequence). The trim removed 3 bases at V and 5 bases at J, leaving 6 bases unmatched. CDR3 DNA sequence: TGTGCCAGTAGTATGTGGGCGGGGGGAGAAAACATTCAGTACTTC. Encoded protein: CASSMWAGGENIQYF.

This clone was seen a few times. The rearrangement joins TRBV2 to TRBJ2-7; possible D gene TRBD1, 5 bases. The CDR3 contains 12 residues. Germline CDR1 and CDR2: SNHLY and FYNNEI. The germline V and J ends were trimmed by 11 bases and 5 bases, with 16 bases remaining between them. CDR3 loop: CAGRGPLNEQYF. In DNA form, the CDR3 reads TGTGCCGGTAGGGGCCCCCTGAACGAGCAGTACTTC.

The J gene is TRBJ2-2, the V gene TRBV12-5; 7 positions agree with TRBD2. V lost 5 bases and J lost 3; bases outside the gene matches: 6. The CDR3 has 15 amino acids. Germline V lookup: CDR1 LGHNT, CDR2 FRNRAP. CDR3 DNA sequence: TGTGCTAGTGGTACGGGACTACCAGACACCGGGGAGCTGTTTTTT. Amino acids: CASGTGLPDTGELFF.

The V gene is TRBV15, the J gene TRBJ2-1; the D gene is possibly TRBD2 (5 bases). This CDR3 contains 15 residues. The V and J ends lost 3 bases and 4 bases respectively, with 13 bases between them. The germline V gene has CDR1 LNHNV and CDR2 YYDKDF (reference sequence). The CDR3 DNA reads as TGTGCCACCAGCAGTGCCAGCGGCACATACAATGAGCAGTTCTTC. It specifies CATSSASGTYNEQFF.

The CDR3 DNA is TGTGCCTGCCCTCACAGGGGGGGAAACACCATATATTTT. This codes for CACPHRGGNTIYF. The chain recombines TRBV30 with TRBJ1-3; 8 bases fit TRBD1. The length of the CDR3 is 13 residues. The ends lost 6 bases at V and 4 bases at J; junction bases unmatched: 5. The germline CDR1 and CDR2 sequences are GTSNPN and SVGIG (reference sequence).

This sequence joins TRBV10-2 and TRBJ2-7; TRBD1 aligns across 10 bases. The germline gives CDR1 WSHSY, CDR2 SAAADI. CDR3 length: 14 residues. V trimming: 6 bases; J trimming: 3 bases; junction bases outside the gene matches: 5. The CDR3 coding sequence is TGCGCCAGCAGGCCGGGACAGGGGATCTACGAGCAGTACTTC. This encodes CASRPGQGIYEQYF.

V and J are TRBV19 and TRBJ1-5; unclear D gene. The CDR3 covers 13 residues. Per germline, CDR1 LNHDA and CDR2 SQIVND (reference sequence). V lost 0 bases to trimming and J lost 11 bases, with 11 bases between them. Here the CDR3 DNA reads TGTGCCAGTAGTATAGATCGATGGCTGACCCAGCATTTT. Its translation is CASSIDRWLTQHF.

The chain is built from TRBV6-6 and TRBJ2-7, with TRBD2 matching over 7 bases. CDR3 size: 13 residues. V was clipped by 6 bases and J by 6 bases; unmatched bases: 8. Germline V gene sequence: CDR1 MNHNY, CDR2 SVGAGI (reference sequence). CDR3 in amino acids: CASSPRTGGEQYF. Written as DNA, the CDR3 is TGTGCCAGCAGCCCCCGGACGGGGGGCGAGCAGTACTTC.

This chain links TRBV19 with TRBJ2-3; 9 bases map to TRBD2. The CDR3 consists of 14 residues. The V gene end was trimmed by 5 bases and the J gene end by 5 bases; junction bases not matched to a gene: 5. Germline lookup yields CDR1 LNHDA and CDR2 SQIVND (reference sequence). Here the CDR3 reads CASSPSGVKDTQYF. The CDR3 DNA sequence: TGTGCCAGTAGTCCTAGCGGGGTGAAAGATACGCAGTATTTT.

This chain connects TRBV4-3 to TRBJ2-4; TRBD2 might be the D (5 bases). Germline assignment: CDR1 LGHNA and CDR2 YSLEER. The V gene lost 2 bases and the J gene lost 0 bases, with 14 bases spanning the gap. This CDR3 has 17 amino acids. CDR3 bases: TGCGCCAGCAGCCAAATGAGGGCAAGTCTAGCCAAAAACATTCAGTACTTC. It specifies CASSQMRASLAKNIQYF.

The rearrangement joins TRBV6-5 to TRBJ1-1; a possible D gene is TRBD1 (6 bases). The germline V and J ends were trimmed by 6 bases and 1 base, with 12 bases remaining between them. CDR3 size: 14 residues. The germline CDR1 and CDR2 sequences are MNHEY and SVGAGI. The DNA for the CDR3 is TGTGCCAGCAGAAGGGACACAACGAACACTGAAGCTTTCTTT. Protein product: CASRRDTTNTEAFF.

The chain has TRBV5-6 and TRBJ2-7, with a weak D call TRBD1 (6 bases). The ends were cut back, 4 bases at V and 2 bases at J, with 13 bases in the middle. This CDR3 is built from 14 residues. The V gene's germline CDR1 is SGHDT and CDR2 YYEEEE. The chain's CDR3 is CASSLMTGTYEQYF. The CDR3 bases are TGTGCCAGCAGCCTTATGACAGGAACCTACGAGCAGTACTTC. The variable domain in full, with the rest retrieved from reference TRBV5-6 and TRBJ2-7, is DAGVTQSPTHLIKTRGQQVTLRCSPKSGHDTVSWYQQALGQGPQFIFQYYEEEERQRGNFPDRFSGHQFPNYSSELNVNALLLGDSALYLCASSLMTGTYEQYFGPGTRLTVT.

The CDR3 DNA follows: TGCGCCAGCAGCTTGGCGGCGGAGAACACTGAAGCTTTCTTT. Translated, it gives CASSLAAENTEAFF. The chain joins TRBV5-1 to TRBJ1-1; D not certain. Germline values: CDR1 SGHRS, CDR2 YFSETQ. Trimming pared 0 bases from V and 1 base from J, leaving 7 bases between. The CDR3 is made up of 14 amino acids. Together with reference TRBV5-1 and TRBJ1-1, the CDR3 gives the full variable domain: KAGVTQTPRYLIKTRGQQVTLSCSPISGHRSVSWYQQTPGQGLQFLFEYFSETQRNKGNFPGRFSGRQFSNSRSEMNVSTLELGDSALYLCASSLAAENTEAFFGQGTRLTVV.

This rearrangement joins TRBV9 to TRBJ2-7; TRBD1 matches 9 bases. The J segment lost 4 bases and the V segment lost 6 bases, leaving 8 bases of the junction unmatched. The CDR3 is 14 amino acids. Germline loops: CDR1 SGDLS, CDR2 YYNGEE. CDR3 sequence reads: CASTRGDRAYEQYF. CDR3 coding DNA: TGTGCCAGCACCAGGGGGGACAGGGCATACGAGCAGTACTTC.

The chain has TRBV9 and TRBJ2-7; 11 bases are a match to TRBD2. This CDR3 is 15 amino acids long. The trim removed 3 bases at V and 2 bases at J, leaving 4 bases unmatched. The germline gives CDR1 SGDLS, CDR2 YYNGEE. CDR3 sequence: CASSATSGGTYEQYF. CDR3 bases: TGTGCCAGCAGCGCCACTAGCGGGGGTACCTACGAGCAGTACTTC.

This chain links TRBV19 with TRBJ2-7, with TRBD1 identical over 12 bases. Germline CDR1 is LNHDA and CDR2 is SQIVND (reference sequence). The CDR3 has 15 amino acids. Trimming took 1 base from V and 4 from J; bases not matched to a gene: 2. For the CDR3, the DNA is TGTGCCAGTAGTATAGGGGACAGGGGGCAATACGAGCAGTACTTC. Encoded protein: CASSIGDRGQYEQYF. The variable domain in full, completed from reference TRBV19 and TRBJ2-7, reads DGGITQSPKYLFRKEGQNVTLSCEQNLNHDAMYWYRQDPGQGLRLIYYSQIVNDFQKGDIAEGYSVSREKKESFPLTVTSAQKNPTAFYLCASSIGDRGQYEQYFGPGTRLTVT.

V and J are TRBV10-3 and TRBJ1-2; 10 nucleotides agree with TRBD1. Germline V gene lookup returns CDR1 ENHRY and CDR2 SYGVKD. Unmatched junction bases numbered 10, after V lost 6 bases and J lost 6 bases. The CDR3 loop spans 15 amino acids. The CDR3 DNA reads TGTGCCATCAGAACCGGGACAGGGGTTTCTGATGGCTACACCTTC. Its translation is CAIRTGTGVSDGYTF.

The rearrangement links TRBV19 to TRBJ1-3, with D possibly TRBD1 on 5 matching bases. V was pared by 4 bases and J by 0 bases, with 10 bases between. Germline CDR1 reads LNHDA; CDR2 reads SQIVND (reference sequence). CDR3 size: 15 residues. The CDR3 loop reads CASSRRQISGNTIYF. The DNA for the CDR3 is TGTGCCAGTAGTAGACGACAGATCTCTGGAAACACCATATATTTT.

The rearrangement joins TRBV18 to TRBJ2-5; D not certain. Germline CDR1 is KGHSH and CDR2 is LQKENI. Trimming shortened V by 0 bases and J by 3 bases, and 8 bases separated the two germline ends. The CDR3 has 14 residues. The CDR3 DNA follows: TGTGCCAGCTCACCACCGAGAACGGAAGAGACCCAGTACTTC. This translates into CASSPPRTEETQYF.

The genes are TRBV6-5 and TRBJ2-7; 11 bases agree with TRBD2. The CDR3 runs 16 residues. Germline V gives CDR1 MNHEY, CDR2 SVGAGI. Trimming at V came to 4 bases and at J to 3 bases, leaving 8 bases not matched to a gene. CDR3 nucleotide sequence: TGTGCCAGCAGTTCCCAAACTAGCGGGAGACTCTACGAGCAGTACTTC. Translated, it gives CASSSQTSGRLYEQYF.

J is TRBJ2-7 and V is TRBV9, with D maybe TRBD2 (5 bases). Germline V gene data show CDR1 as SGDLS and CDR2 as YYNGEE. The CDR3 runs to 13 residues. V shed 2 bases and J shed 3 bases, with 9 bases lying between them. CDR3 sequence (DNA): TGTGCCAGCAGCGTGGAGGATAACTACGAGCAGTACTTC. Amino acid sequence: CASSVEDNYEQYF.

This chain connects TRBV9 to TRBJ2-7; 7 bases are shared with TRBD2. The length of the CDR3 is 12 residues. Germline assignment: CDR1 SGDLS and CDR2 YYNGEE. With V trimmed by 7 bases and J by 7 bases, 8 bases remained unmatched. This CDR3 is CASGRGEGEQYF. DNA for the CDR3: TGTGCCAGCGGTCGAGGGGAGGGGGAGCAGTACTTC.

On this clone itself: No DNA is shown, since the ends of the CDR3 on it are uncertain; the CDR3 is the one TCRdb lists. The CDR3 loop reads CASSTSGQPLNTEAFF. The chain has TRBV7-2 and TRBJ1-1; the D call TRBD1 from the table was never checked on the DNA. Germline assignment: CDR1 SGHTA and CDR2 FQGNSA. The CDR3 is 16 amino acids long, termini counted.

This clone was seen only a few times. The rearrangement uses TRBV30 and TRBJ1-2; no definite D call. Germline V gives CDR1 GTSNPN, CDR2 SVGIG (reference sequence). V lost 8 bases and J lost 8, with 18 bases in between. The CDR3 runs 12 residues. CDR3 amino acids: CARRRPRGGYTF. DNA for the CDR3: TGTGCCCGTCGGCGGCCACGAGGAGGCTACACCTTC. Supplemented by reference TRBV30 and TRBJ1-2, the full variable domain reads SQTIHQWPATLVQPVGSPLSLECTVEGTSNPNLYWYRQAAGRGLQLLFYSVGIGQISSEVPQNLSASRPQDRQFILSSKKLLLSDSGFYLCARRRPRGGYTFGSGTRLTVV.